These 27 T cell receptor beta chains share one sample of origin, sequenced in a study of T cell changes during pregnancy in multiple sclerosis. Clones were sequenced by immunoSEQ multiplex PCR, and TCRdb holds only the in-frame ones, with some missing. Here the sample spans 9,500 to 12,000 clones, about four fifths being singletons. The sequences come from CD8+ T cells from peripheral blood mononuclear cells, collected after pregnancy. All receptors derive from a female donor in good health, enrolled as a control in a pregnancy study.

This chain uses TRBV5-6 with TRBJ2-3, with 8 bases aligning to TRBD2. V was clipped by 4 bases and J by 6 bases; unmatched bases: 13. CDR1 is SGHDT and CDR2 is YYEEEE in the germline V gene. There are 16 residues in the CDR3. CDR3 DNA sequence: TGTGCCAGCAGCGTAGTGGGACTAGTCGGGTTCGATACGCAGTATTTT. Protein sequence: CASSVVGLVGFDTQYF.

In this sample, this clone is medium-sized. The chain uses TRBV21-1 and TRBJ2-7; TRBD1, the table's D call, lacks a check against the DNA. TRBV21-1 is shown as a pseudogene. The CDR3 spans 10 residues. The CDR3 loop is CASSDTEGYF. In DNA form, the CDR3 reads TGTGCCAGCAGCGACACAGAAGGGTACTTC.

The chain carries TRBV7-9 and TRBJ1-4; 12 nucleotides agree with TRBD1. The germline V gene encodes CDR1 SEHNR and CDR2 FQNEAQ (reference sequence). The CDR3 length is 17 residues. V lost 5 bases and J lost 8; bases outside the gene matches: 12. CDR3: CASSPGTGGQGWEKLFF. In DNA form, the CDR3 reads TGTGCCAGCAGCCCGGGGACAGGGGGCCAGGGATGGGAAAAACTGTTTTTT.

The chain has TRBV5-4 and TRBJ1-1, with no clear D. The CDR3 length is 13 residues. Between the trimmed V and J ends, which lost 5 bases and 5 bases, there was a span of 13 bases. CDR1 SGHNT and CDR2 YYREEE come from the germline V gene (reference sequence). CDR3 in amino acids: CASRYRGWTEAFF. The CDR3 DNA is TGTGCCAGCAGATACAGAGGGTGGACTGAAGCTTTCTTT.

The DNA for the CDR3 is TGTGCCAGCAGTTTTATGGGGGGGCCCCAAGAGACCCAGTACTTC. It translates to CASSFMGGPQETQYF. The chain uses TRBV27 and TRBJ2-5; TRBD2 might be the D (7 bases). V shed 3 bases and J shed 1 base, with 12 bases lying between them. CDR3 size: 15 residues. The germline CDR1 and CDR2 sequences are MNHEY and SMNVEV (reference sequence).

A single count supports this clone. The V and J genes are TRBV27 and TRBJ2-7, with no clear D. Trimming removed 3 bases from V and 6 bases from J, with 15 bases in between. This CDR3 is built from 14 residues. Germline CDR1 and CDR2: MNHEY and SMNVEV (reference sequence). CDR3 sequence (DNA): TGTGCCAGCAGTTTTTTTCGAGGCAGTTTCGAGCAGTACTTC. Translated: CASSFFRGSFEQYF.

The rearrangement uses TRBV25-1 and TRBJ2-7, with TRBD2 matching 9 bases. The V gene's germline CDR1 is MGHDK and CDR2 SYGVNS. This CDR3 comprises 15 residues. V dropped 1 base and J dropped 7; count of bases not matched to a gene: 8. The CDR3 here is CASSEWEREVFEQYF. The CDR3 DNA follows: TGTGCCAGCAGTGAATGGGAGCGGGAGGTTTTTGAGCAGTACTTC.

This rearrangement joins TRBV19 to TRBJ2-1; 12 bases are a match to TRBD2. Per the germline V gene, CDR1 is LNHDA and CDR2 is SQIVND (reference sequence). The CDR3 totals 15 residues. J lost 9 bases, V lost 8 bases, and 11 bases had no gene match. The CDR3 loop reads CASSTSGGAGSEQFF. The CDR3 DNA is TGTGCCAGTTCGACTAGCGGGGGCGCAGGGAGTGAGCAGTTCTTC.

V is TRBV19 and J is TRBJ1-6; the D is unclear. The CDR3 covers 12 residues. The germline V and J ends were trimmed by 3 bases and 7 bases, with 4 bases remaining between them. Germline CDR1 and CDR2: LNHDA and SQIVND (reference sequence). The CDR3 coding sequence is TGTGCCAGTAGTATTCCGAATTCACCCCTCCACTTT. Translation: CASSIPNSPLHF.

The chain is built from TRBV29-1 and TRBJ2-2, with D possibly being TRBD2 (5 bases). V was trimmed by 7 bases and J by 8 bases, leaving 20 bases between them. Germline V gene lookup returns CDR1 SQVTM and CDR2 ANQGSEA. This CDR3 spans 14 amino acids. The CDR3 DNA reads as TGCAGCGCCCAAATAGGTGGGAGTGTAGGGGAGCTGTTTTTT. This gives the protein CSAQIGGSVGELFF.

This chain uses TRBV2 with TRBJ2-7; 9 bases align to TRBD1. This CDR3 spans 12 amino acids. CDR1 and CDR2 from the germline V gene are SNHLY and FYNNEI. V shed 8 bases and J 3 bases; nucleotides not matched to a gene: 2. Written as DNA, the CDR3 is TGTGCCAGCCGGGACAGGGTCTACGAGCAGTACTTC. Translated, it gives CASRDRVYEQYF.

CDR3 nucleotides: TGTGCCAGTAGTACCGGACAGGCTGGCTACACCTTC. Protein product: CASSTGQAGYTF. This sequence joins TRBV19 and TRBJ1-2, with TRBD1 matching over 7 bases. With 4 bases clipped from V and 7 bases from J, the junction kept 3 bases outside the gene matches. The CDR3 extends over 12 amino acids. Germline-derived CDR1 and CDR2 are LNHDA and SQIVND (reference sequence).

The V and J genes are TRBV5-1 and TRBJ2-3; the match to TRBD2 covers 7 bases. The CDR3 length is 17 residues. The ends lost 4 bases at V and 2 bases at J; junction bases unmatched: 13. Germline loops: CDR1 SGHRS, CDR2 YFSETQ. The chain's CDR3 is CASSPPGGGYHTDTQYF. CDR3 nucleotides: TGCGCCAGCAGCCCACCGGGCGGGGGTTATCACACAGATACGCAGTATTTT. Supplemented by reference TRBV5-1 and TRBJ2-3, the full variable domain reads KAGVTQTPRYLIKTRGQQVTLSCSPISGHRSVSWYQQTPGQGLQFLFEYFSETQRNKGNFPGRFSGRQFSNSRSEMNVSTLELGDSALYLCASSPPGGGYHTDTQYFGPGTRLTVL.

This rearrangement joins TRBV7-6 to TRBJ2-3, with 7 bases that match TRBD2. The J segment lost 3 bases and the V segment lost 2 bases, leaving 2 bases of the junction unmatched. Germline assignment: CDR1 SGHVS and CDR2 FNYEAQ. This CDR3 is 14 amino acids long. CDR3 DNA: TGTGCCAGCAGCTTATGGGGGGGTACAGATACGCAGTATTTT. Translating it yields CASSLWGGTDTQYF.

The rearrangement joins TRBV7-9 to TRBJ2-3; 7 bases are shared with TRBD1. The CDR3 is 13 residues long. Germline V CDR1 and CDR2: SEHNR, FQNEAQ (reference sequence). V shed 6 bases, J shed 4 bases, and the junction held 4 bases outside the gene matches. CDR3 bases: TGTGCCAGCAGGGGACAGAGTCCAGATACGCAGTATTTT. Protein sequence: CASRGQSPDTQYF.

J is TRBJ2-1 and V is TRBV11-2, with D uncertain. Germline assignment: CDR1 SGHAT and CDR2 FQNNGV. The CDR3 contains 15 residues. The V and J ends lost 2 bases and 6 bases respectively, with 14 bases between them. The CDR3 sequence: CASSLLPRVGNEQFF. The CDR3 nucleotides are TGTGCCAGCAGCTTACTCCCTAGAGTTGGCAATGAGCAGTTCTTC.

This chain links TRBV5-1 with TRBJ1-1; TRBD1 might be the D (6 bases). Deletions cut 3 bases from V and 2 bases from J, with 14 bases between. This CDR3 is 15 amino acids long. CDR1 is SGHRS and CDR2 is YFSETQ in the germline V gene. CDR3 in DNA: TGCGCCAGCAGCTGGGCAGGGGTAGCCAACACTGAAGCTTTCTTT. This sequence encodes CASSWAGVANTEAFF. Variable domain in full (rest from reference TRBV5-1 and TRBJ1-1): KAGVTQTPRYLIKTRGQQVTLSCSPISGHRSVSWYQQTPGQGLQFLFEYFSETQRNKGNFPGRFSGRQFSNSRSEMNVSTLELGDSALYLCASSWAGVANTEAFFGQGTRLTVV.

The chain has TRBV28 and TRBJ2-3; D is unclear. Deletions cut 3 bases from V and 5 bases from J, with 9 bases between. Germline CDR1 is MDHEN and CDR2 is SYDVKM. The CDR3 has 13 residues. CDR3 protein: CASSFRLGDTQYF. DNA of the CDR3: TGTGCCAGCAGTTTCCGACTGGGAGATACGCAGTATTTT.

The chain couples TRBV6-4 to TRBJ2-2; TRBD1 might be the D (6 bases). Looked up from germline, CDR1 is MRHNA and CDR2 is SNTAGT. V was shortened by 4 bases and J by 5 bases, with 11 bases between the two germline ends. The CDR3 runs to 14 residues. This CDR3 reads CASSGSGETGELFF. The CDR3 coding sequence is TGTGCCAGCAGTGGGTCAGGGGAGACCGGGGAGCTGTTTTTT.

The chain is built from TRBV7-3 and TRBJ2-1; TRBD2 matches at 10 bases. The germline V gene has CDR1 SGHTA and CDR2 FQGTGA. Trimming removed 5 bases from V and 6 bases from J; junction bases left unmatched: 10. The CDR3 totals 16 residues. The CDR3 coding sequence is TGTGCCAGCAGCCCCTACTGGACTAGCGGCACCAATGAGCAGTTCTTC. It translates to CASSPYWTSGTNEQFF.

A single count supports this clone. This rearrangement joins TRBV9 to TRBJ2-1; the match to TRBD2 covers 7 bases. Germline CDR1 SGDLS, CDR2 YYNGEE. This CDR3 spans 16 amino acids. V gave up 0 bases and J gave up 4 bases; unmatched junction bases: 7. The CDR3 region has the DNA TGTGCCAGCAGCGTAGCTCCGTGGGGGGGGTACAATGAGCAGTTCTTC. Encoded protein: CASSVAPWGGYNEQFF.

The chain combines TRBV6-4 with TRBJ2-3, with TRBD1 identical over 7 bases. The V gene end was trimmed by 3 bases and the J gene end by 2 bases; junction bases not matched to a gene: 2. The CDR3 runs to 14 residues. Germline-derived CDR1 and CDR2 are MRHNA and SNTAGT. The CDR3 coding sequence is TGTGCCAGCAGTGAAGAGGGGGCCACAGATACGCAGTATTTT. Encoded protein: CASSEEGATDTQYF.

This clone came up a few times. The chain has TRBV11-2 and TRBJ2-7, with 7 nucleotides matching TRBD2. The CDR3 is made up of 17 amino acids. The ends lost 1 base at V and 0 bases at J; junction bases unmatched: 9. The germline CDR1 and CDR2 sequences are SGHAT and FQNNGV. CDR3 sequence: CASSLGTGGRYSYEQYF. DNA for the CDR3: TGTGCCAGCAGCTTAGGAACGGGCGGGAGATACTCCTACGAGCAGTACTTC.

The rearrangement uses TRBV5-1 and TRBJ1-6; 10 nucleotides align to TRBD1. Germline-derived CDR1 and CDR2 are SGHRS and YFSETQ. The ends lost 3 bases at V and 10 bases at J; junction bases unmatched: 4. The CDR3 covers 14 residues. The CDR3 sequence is CASSSRDRGSPLHF. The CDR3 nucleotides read TGCGCCAGCAGCTCGAGGGACAGGGGCTCACCCCTCCACTTT. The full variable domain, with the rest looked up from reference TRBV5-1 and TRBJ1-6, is KAGVTQTPRYLIKTRGQQVTLSCSPISGHRSVSWYQQTPGQGLQFLFEYFSETQRNKGNFPGRFSGRQFSNSRSEMNVSTLELGDSALYLCASSSRDRGSPLHFGNGTRLTVT.

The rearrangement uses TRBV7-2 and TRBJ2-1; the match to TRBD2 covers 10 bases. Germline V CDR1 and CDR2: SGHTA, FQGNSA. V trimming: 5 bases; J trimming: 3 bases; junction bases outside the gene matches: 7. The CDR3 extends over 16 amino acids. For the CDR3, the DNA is TGTGCCAGCAGCCTTAGCGGGAGGTTCCTCTACAATGAGCAGTTCTTC. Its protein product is CASSLSGRFLYNEQFF.

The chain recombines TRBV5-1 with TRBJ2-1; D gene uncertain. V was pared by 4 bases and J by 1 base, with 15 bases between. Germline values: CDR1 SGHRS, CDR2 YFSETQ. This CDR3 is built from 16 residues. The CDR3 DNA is TGCGCCAGCAGCCAAGCCCCTACTCTTTCCTACAATGAGCAGTTCTTC. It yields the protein CASSQAPTLSYNEQFF.

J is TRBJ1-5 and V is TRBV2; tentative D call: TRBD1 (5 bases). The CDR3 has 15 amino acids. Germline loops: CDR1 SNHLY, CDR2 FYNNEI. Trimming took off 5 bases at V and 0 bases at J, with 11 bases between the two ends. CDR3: CASSPQDYSNQPQHF. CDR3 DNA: TGTGCCAGCAGTCCACAGGATTATAGCAATCAGCCCCAGCATTTT.